Presented here are 13 T cell receptor beta chains from one specimen sequenced in a study of vaccination and CD4 T cells after COVID-19. This sample's treatment: roughly 11-day PBMC culture with coronavirus spike peptide pools or control peptides (ViraFEST assay). These TCRs' antigens remain unknown. Cultured CD4+ T-cell DNA underwent Oncomine TCR Beta short-read sequencing. TCRdb re-derived calls from the PCR reads in MiXCR, one entry per CDR3 protein. The repertoire includes about 17,000 distinct CDR3 sequences, 55% to 75% of them detected once, and about 10% sits in the top ten. Sequencing input: CD4+ T cells from blood, cultured in vitro. Every receptor here comes from a human donor who had recovered from COVID-19.

This clonotype occurred a few times. The rearrangement links TRBV20-1 to TRBJ1-1; no clear D. The CDR3 is made up of 11 amino acids. The V end was cut by 4 bases, the J end by 2 bases, with 5 bases between. The germline V gene encodes CDR1 DFQATT and CDR2 SNEGSKA (reference sequence). The CDR3, as DNA: TGCAGTGCTAAGGGTAACACTGAAGCTTTCTTT. Residues: CSAKGNTEAFF.

The chain links TRBV21-1 to TRBJ1-2; TRBD1 is the table's D call, not checked against the DNA. TRBV21-1 is flagged as a pseudogene. The CDR3 runs to 14 residues. Written as DNA, the CDR3 is TGTGCCAGCGGCCGGACAGGTGATAACTATGGCTACACCTTC. It encodes CASGRTGDNYGYTF.

This sequence joins TRBV19 and TRBJ1-2; 11 bases fit TRBD1. Germline V CDR1 and CDR2: LNHDA, SQIVND (reference sequence). V lost 7 bases, J lost 5 bases, and 6 bases stayed unmatched. The CDR3 runs to 14 residues. CDR3 region: CASTGDRGIYGYTF. The CDR3 nucleotides read TGTGCCAGTACCGGGGACAGGGGGATTTATGGCTACACCTTC.

The J gene is TRBJ2-7, the V gene TRBV20-1, with TRBD1 matching over 7 bases. Germline-derived CDR1 and CDR2 are DFQATT and SNEGSKA (reference sequence). The CDR3 covers 14 residues. V was pared by 5 bases and J by 1 base, with 8 bases of the junction left unmatched. CDR3 nucleotide sequence: TGCAGTGCTCTAATTCCGGGACAGTCCTACGAGCAGTACTTC. The encoded protein is CSALIPGQSYEQYF.

The V and J genes are TRBV19 and TRBJ1-2, with a tentative D call TRBD1 (5 bases). CDR1 is LNHDA, CDR2 SQIVND, per germline (reference sequence). The CDR3 length is 14 residues. Trimming pared 8 bases from V and 8 bases from J, leaving 21 bases between. The DNA for the CDR3 is TGTGCCAGTTGGGACCGTAACTCTAAAAGGGGCTACACCTTC. This encodes CASWDRNSKRGYTF. Full variable domain (missing parts from reference TRBV19 and TRBJ1-2): DGGITQSPKYLFRKEGQNVTLSCEQNLNHDAMYWYRQDPGQGLRLIYYSQIVNDFQKGDIAEGYSVSREKKESFPLTVTSAQKNPTAFYLCASWDRNSKRGYTFGSGTRLTVV.

The table lists this clonotype with a few counts. The rearrangement uses TRBV24-1 and TRBJ2-7, with a tentative D call TRBD2 (5 bases). The CDR3 has 13 residues. Deletions cut 5 bases from V and 2 bases from J, with 9 bases between. Per germline, CDR1 KGHDR and CDR2 SFDVKD. The CDR3: CATSAAGAYEQYF. The CDR3 DNA sequence: TGTGCCACCAGTGCGGCGGGTGCCTACGAGCAGTACTTC.

This chain uses TRBV28 with TRBJ1-5; perhaps TRBD1 as D (5 bases). There are 13 residues in the CDR3. V lost 8 bases, J lost 5 bases, and 13 bases lay in between. The germline gives CDR1 MDHEN, CDR2 SYDVKM. CDR3 in DNA: TGTGCCAGCCGAGAGGGGTCTGATCAGCCCCAGCATTTT. It codes for CASREGSDQPQHF.

A single count supports this clonotype. V is TRBV5-1 and J is TRBJ2-2; 10 nucleotides align to TRBD2. The CDR3 contains 15 residues. J gave up 3 bases and V 7 bases, and 6 bases lay outside the gene matches. Germline-derived CDR1 and CDR2 are SGHRS and YFSETQ. CDR3 DNA sequence: TGCGCCAGCCGAGCGGGAGGGCAGGACACCGGGGAGCTGTTTTTT. It translates to CASRAGGQDTGELFF.

This clonotype has a handful of counts. V usage is TRBV5-6 and J usage is TRBJ2-2, with 7 positions matching TRBD1. There are 15 residues in the CDR3. CDR1 and CDR2 from the germline V gene are SGHDT and YYEEEE. Trimming at V came to 3 bases and at J to 5 bases, leaving 7 bases not matched to a gene. For the CDR3, the DNA is TGTGCCAGCAGCTCCACAGGGGTCAGTACCGGGGAGCTGTTTTTT. As protein: CASSSTGVSTGELFF. Full variable domain (remainder filled in from reference TRBV5-6 and TRBJ2-2): DAGVTQSPTHLIKTRGQQVTLRCSPKSGHDTVSWYQQALGQGPQFIFQYYEEEERQRGNFPDRFSGHQFPNYSSELNVNALLLGDSALYLCASSSTGVSTGELFFGEGSRLTVL.

The V gene is TRBV12-3 or TRBV12-4, the J gene TRBJ2-2; D is unclear. The CDR3 loop spans 13 amino acids. The V end was cut by 7 bases, the J end by 1 base, with 7 bases between. The DNA for the CDR3 is TGTGCCAGCACCCCAGTGAACACCGGGGAGCTGTTTTTT. Its translation is CASTPVNTGELFF.

The chain has TRBV19 and TRBJ2-7; 11 positions agree with TRBD2. Germline trimming cut 5 bases from V and 3 bases from J; bases unmatched to any gene: 6. Germline values: CDR1 LNHDA, CDR2 SQIVND (reference sequence). CDR3 length: 15 amino acids. The CDR3 is CASSSLAGGNYEQYF. CDR3 sequence (DNA): TGTGCCAGTAGTTCCCTAGCGGGAGGCAACTACGAGCAGTACTTC.

This clonotype was seen more than once but under ten times. The chain recombines TRBV6-1 with TRBJ2-1; 9 positions match TRBD2. J gave up 4 bases and V 5 bases, and 6 bases lay outside the gene matches. Germline V gene data show CDR1 as MNHNS and CDR2 as SASEGT. CDR3 length: 15 amino acids. The CDR3 protein is CASSKGLALYNEQFF. The CDR3, as DNA: TGTGCCAGCAGTAAAGGACTAGCGTTGTACAATGAGCAGTTCTTC.

The chain joins TRBV2 to TRBJ2-3; 7 bases map to TRBD2. The CDR3 consists of 15 residues. The V segment lost 2 bases and the J segment 3 bases; nucleotides outside the gene matches: 5. Germline-derived CDR1 and CDR2 are SNHLY and FYNNEI. CDR3 nucleotides: TGTGCCAGCAGTGAACTAAGCGGGGTAACAGATACGCAGTATTTT. Its protein product is CASSELSGVTDTQYF.